The 19 T cell receptor beta chains given below trace back to one sample, sequenced in a study of cytomegalovirus exposure and HLA in healthy donors. This PCR relied on a set of 60 Vbeta primers and 13 Jbeta primers. Some clones are missing from TCRdb's copy, which holds only in-frame ones; the method was immunoSEQ multiplex PCR. The sample lists under 130,000 clones, 12% to 15% occurring once. The sequenced material came from PBMCs. These receptors were taken from a female donor in good health and CMV-seronegative.

The chain uses TRBV4-2 and TRBJ2-2, with 12 bases fitting TRBD2. Germline trimming cut 1 base from V and 4 bases from J; bases unmatched to any gene: 4. This CDR3 comprises 17 residues. Germline CDR1 and CDR2: LGHNA and YNFKEQ. The CDR3 region has the DNA TGTGCCAGCAGCCAAGTACCGGGACTAGCGGGCACCGGGGAGCTGTTTTTT. Protein product: CASSQVPGLAGTGELFF.

This clone was observed a few times. The chain is built from TRBV19 and TRBJ2-5; the match to TRBD1 covers 11 bases. Germline CDR1 is LNHDA and CDR2 is SQIVND (reference sequence). The V and J ends lost 4 bases and 5 bases, in that order; junction bases with no gene match: 6. The CDR3 totals 15 residues. Here the CDR3 reads CASSTPGQGDETQYF. CDR3 DNA sequence: TGTGCCAGTAGTACGCCGGGACAGGGGGATGAGACCCAGTACTTC.

The chain carries TRBV7-3 and TRBJ1-1, with 9 bases aligning to TRBD1. This CDR3 is built from 14 residues. CDR1 SGHTA and CDR2 FQGTGA come from the germline V gene. The V segment lost 4 bases and the J segment 12 bases; nucleotides outside the gene matches: 12. The CDR3 bases are TGTGCCAGCAGCTCAGGGGACAGGGCCCACCCGCCTTTCTTT. This encodes CASSSGDRAHPPFF.

V is TRBV7-9 and J is TRBJ2-5; D is possibly TRBD2 (5 bases). Germline CDR1 reads SEHNR; CDR2 reads FQNEAQ (reference sequence). The CDR3 consists of 15 residues. Trimming cost V 3 bases and J 3 bases, with 14 bases left between them. The CDR3 loop is CASSLLNLEEETQYF. In DNA, the CDR3 is TGTGCCAGCAGCTTGTTGAATCTGGAGGAAGAGACCCAGTACTTC.

The CDR3 spells CASSKTLTYQSYEQYF. CDR3 in DNA: TGTGCCAGTAGTAAAACACTGACTTACCAATCCTACGAGCAGTACTTC. J is TRBJ2-7 and V is TRBV19; D is uncertain. V was clipped by 4 bases and J by 1 base, with 17 bases between them. Looked up from germline, CDR1 is LNHDA and CDR2 is SQIVND (reference sequence). This CDR3 is 16 amino acids long.

This clone has only a few counts. The chain combines TRBV5-4 with TRBJ2-7, with D unresolved. Looked up from germline, CDR1 is SGHNT and CDR2 is YYREEE (reference sequence). This CDR3 spans 13 amino acids. V dropped 2 bases and J dropped 6 bases, with 12 bases sitting between them. The CDR3 coding sequence is TGTGCCAGCAGCTTTAACAGCCGTCGCGAGCAGTACTTC. This encodes CASSFNSRREQYF. Based on the CDR3 plus reference TRBV5-4 and TRBJ2-7, the full variable domain is ETGVTQSPTHLIKTRGQQVTLRCSSQSGHNTVSWYQQALGQGPQFIFQYYREEENGRGNFPPRFSGLQFPNYSSELNVNALELDDSALYLCASSFNSRREQYFGPGTRLTVT.

V and J are TRBV19 and TRBJ2-7; D gene uncertain. This CDR3 has 13 residues. The V and J ends lost 3 bases and 0 bases respectively, with 6 bases between them. Germline V lookup: CDR1 LNHDA, CDR2 SQIVND (reference sequence). The CDR3 reads CASSIAISYEQYF. CDR3 nucleotide sequence: TGTGCCAGTAGTATCGCTATCTCCTACGAGCAGTACTTC.

The chain combines TRBV19 with TRBJ2-2, with 9 bases lining up with TRBD2. The CDR3 length is 17 residues. The V segment lost 5 bases and the J segment 3 bases; nucleotides outside the gene matches: 10. Germline V gene data show CDR1 as LNHDA and CDR2 as SQIVND (reference sequence). The DNA for the CDR3 is TGTGCCAGTAGTTCGATTAGCGGGAGTTGGGACACCGGGGAGCTGTTTTTT. Encoded protein: CASSSISGSWDTGELFF.

In its sample, this clone was seen a few times. The chain is built from TRBV6-1 and TRBJ2-3; 9 bases match TRBD2. Trimming removed 5 bases from V and 6 bases from J; junction bases left unmatched: 6. This CDR3 is 14 amino acids long. The germline CDR1 and CDR2 sequences are MNHNS and SASEGT. The CDR3 DNA follows: TGTGCCAGCAGTCCCAGCGGGAGGTTGGATACGCAGTATTTT. Its protein product is CASSPSGRLDTQYF.

There are a few counts of this clone. The rearrangement uses TRBV4-2 and TRBJ1-3; D unclear. Germline V gene data show CDR1 as LGHNA and CDR2 as YNFKEQ. Trimming took off 3 bases at V and 0 bases at J, with 15 bases between the two ends. The CDR3 has 17 residues. The CDR3 reads CASSHARGFISGNTIYF. CDR3 DNA sequence: TGTGCCAGCAGCCACGCCCGAGGGTTTATCTCTGGAAACACCATATATTTT.

This clone occurred a few times. The V and J genes are TRBV9 and TRBJ1-1; no reliable D call. Germline loops: CDR1 SGDLS, CDR2 YYNGEE. V dropped 4 bases and J dropped 2 bases, with 12 bases sitting between them. The CDR3 extends over 14 amino acids. DNA of the CDR3: TGTGCCAGCAGCCTTAGCGGGTCCAACACTGAAGCTTTCTTT. The encoded protein is CASSLSGSNTEAFF.

The sample holds a few counts of this clone. The V and J genes are TRBV11-2 and TRBJ2-7; perhaps TRBD2 as D (6 bases). Germline CDR1 reads SGHAT; CDR2 reads FQNNGV. The CDR3 extends over 16 amino acids. Trimming removed 0 bases from V and 4 bases from J, with 16 bases in between. CDR3 amino acids: CASSLDHAGLSYEQYF. CDR3 nucleotides: TGTGCCAGCAGCTTAGATCACGCGGGGCTTTCATACGAGCAGTACTTC.

This clone was seen more than once but under ten times. This sequence joins TRBV5-1 and TRBJ1-6; no definite D call. Germline V gene sequence: CDR1 SGHRS, CDR2 YFSETQ. The CDR3 is 15 amino acids. Trimming removed 0 bases from V and 8 bases from J, with 12 bases in between. This CDR3 reads CASSLGQIFDSPLHF. The CDR3 DNA sequence: TGCGCCAGCAGCTTGGGTCAGATATTTGATTCACCCCTCCACTTT.

This clone has more than one count but fewer than ten. The gene calls are TRBV7-9 and TRBJ1-1; D is undetermined. CDR1 SEHNR and CDR2 FQNEAQ come from the germline V gene (reference sequence). V was pared by 1 base and J by 4 bases, with 10 bases between. The CDR3 is 14 amino acids. CDR3: CASSLVGRGTEAFF. In DNA form, the CDR3 reads TGTGCCAGCAGCTTAGTAGGCCGCGGCACTGAAGCTTTCTTT.

This clone was counted a few times. The V and J genes are TRBV30 and TRBJ1-4; D unclear. Trimming stripped 0 bases from V and 6 bases from J, with 8 bases between. CDR3 size: 13 residues. Germline V lookup: CDR1 GTSNPN, CDR2 SVGIG (reference sequence). The CDR3 sequence: CAWSVEVYEKLFF. The CDR3 nucleotides are TGTGCCTGGAGTGTAGAGGTCTATGAAAAACTGTTTTTT.

Turning to this clone: At one of its ends the junction is not consistent with the germline gene, which may arise from a read error. The genes are TRBV7-7 and TRBJ2-7; perhaps TRBD1 as D (6 bases). CDR1 SSHAT and CDR2 FNYEAQ come from the germline V gene (reference sequence). The CDR3 consists of 13 residues. The CDR3 here is CASSSGTQNEQYF. The CDR3 region has the DNA TGTGCTAGCAGCTCCGGGACACAGAACGAGCAGTACTTC.

This clone was recorded a few times. This chain uses TRBV29-1 with TRBJ1-2; 11 nucleotides line up with TRBD1. This CDR3 is 14 amino acids long. Germline CDR1 reads SQVTM; CDR2 reads ANQGSEA. V shed 3 bases, J shed 4 bases, and the junction held 4 bases outside the gene matches. CDR3 DNA: TGCAGCGTTGACGGGACAGGGGGGGGCTATGGCTACACCTTC. Its translation: CSVDGTGGGYGYTF.

Only a few counts were recorded for this clone. The chain links TRBV6-1 to TRBJ2-3; 9 bases agree with TRBD2. The CDR3 has 13 residues. CDR1 is MNHNS and CDR2 is SASEGT in the germline V gene. With 6 bases clipped from V and 4 bases from J, the junction kept 2 bases outside the gene matches. The CDR3 is CASRTSGPDTQYF. For the CDR3, the DNA is TGTGCCAGCAGGACTAGCGGCCCAGATACGCAGTATTTT.

The chain recombines TRBV7-2 with TRBJ1-5; 7 bases align to TRBD1. The germline CDR1 and CDR2 sequences are SGHTA and FQGNSA. After removal of 1 base from V and 4 bases from J, the junction contained 4 bases not matched to a gene. The CDR3 runs 15 residues. The CDR3 loop reads CASSLGGQTNQPQHF. CDR3 in DNA: TGTGCCAGCAGCTTAGGGGGACAGACTAATCAGCCCCAGCATTTT.